What follows are 22 T cell receptor beta chains derived from one specimen sequenced in a study of blood T cell repertoires in COVID-19. Measured with immunoSEQ multiplex PCR; TCRdb has only the in-frame clones, and not every one. The repertoire has 180,000 or so clones, around 91% of them found once; the top ten carry approximately 0.64%. The sample comprised peripheral blood. The source of these receptors is a man in his fifties or sixties with acute or convalescent COVID-19.

The chain has TRBV9 and TRBJ2-2, with TRBD2 as a possible D gene (6 bases). Between the trimmed V and J ends, which lost 5 bases and 1 base, there was a span of 12 bases. The CDR3 runs 15 residues. CDR1 SGDLS and CDR2 YYNGEE come from the germline V gene. As DNA, the CDR3 is TGTGCCAGCAGGTCCGGGACTCAGAACACCGGGGAGCTGTTTTTT. Protein product: CASRSGTQNTGELFF.

V gene TRBV5-1 combines with J gene TRBJ1-1; D is perhaps TRBD1 (6 bases). The CDR3 sequence is 15 residues long. Between the trimmed V and J ends, which lost 0 bases and 10 bases, there was a span of 19 bases. Germline V gene lookup returns CDR1 SGHRS and CDR2 YFSETQ. CDR3 region: CASSLDNREKSGAFF. The CDR3 bases are TGCGCCAGCAGCTTGGATAACAGGGAGAAATCGGGAGCTTTCTTT.

A single count supports this clone. The chain uses TRBV28 and TRBJ1-5, with TRBD1 identical over 7 bases. In germline, CDR1 is MDHEN, CDR2 SYDVKM. V trimming: 7 bases; J trimming: 4 bases; junction bases outside the gene matches: 7. The CDR3 sequence is 14 residues long. The CDR3 protein is CASISGQENQPQHF. CDR3 DNA: TGTGCCAGCATTTCCGGACAGGAGAATCAGCCCCAGCATTTT.

J is TRBJ1-1 and V is TRBV7-8; tentative D call: TRBD1 (6 bases). Between the trimmed V and J ends, which lost 1 base and 11 bases, there was a span of 8 bases. The germline gives CDR1 SGHVS, CDR2 FQNEAQ. This CDR3 contains 11 residues. The CDR3 DNA sequence: TGTGCCAGCAGCTTAGGACAGGTGGCTTTCTTT. This codes for CASSLGQVAFF.

This sequence joins TRBV7-2 and TRBJ1-5, with a weak D call TRBD1 (6 bases). V was shortened by 1 base and J by 6 bases, with 7 bases between the two germline ends. The CDR3 runs 13 residues. The germline CDR1 and CDR2 sequences are SGHTA and FQGNSA. The CDR3, as DNA: TGTGCCAGCAGCTTAGAGACAGGTCAGCCCCAGCATTTT. Translation gives CASSLETGQPQHF.

This clone was seen a few times. V gene TRBV5-1 combines with J gene TRBJ2-1, with 11 bases identical to TRBD2. This CDR3 region has 17 residues. The V segment lost 2 bases and the J segment 0 bases; nucleotides outside the gene matches: 4. Germline CDR1 SGHRS, CDR2 YFSETQ. The CDR3 here is CASSFRGLAGSYNEQFF. CDR3 nucleotide sequence: TGCGCCAGCAGCTTTAGAGGACTAGCGGGCTCCTACAATGAGCAGTTCTTC.

The chain has TRBV18 and TRBJ2-1, with 9 bases matching TRBD2. This CDR3 comprises 15 residues. J gave up 1 base and V 6 bases, and 4 bases lay outside the gene matches. Germline values: CDR1 KGHSH, CDR2 LQKENI. The CDR3 region has the DNA TGTGCCAGCTCCCTGACTAGCGGTTCCTACAATGAGCAGTTCTTC. Residues: CASSLTSGSYNEQFF.

This rearrangement joins TRBV4-1 to TRBJ1-2; 7 bases are a match to TRBD1. Germline CDR1 is MGHRA and CDR2 is YSYEKL. With V trimmed by 3 bases and J by 8 bases, 15 bases remained unmatched. There are 16 residues in the CDR3. As DNA, the CDR3 is TGCGCCAGCAGCCATGATTTCGCTCGACAGGGTGTGGGCTACACCTTC. Translating gives CASSHDFARQGVGYTF.

This chain joins TRBV6-2 or TRBV6-3 and TRBJ1-1; D might be TRBD1 (6 bases). V was shortened by 7 bases and J by 4 bases, with 19 bases between the two germline ends. This CDR3 spans 15 amino acids. The V gene's germline CDR1 is MNHEY and CDR2 SVGEGT. The CDR3, as DNA: TGTGCCAGCACCCCCGGGGCTGGACAGCTCACTGAAGCTTTCTTT. Translating it yields CASTPGAGQLTEAFF.

The chain carries TRBV5-1 and TRBJ1-1; 8 bases match TRBD1. V was pared by 4 bases and J by 5 bases, with 10 bases of the junction left unmatched. Germline-derived CDR1 and CDR2 are SGHRS and YFSETQ. The CDR3 covers 15 residues. This CDR3 reads CASSAGQGWATEAFF. The CDR3 DNA reads TGCGCCAGCAGCGCCGGACAGGGCTGGGCTACTGAAGCTTTCTTT.

CDR3 in DNA: TGTGCCAGCAGCAGGGCACTAGCGGGAGACCACGGGGAGCTGTTTTTT. Translation: CASSRALAGDHGELFF. The rearrangement joins TRBV7-9 to TRBJ2-2; 11 nucleotides agree with TRBD2. V shed 5 bases and J 7 bases; nucleotides not matched to a gene: 9. The germline gives CDR1 SEHNR, CDR2 FQNEAQ (reference sequence). CDR3 size: 16 residues.

The V gene is TRBV9, the J gene TRBJ2-2; D is perhaps TRBD2 (6 bases). The CDR3 is 14 amino acids. Trimming cost V 3 bases and J 6 bases, with 12 bases left between them. Germline lookup yields CDR1 SGDLS and CDR2 YYNGEE. The CDR3: CASSAYGTPGELFF. CDR3 bases: TGTGCCAGCAGCGCCTACGGGACTCCCGGGGAGCTGTTTTTT.

Comment on this clone: Other DNA sequences in the same sample also yield this CDR3. The chain employs TRBV30 and TRBJ1-2; perhaps TRBD1 as D (5 bases). The CDR3 has 13 residues. V gave up 0 bases and J gave up 4 bases, with 9 bases separating them. CDR1 and CDR2 (germline): GTSNPN, SVGIG (reference sequence). The CDR3 sequence: CAWSVLQGYGYTF. As DNA, the CDR3 is TGTGCCTGGAGTGTACTCCAGGGCTATGGCTACACCTTC.

This rearrangement joins TRBV28 to TRBJ2-2; tentative D call: TRBD2 (5 bases). CDR3 length: 14 amino acids. V gave up 5 bases and J gave up 3 bases, with 10 bases separating them. In germline, CDR1 is MDHEN, CDR2 SYDVKM. CDR3 nucleotides: TGTGCCAGCAGTATCGTCGGGGACACCGGGGAGCTGTTTTTT. It codes for CASSIVGDTGELFF.

The count of this clone is one. The chain has TRBV9 and TRBJ2-1; D gene unclear. CDR3 size: 14 residues. Germline-derived CDR1 and CDR2 are SGDLS and YYNGEE. V was cut by 0 bases and J by 10 bases, with 14 bases left in between. This CDR3 is CASSVEFWQAEQFF. CDR3 bases: TGTGCCAGCAGCGTAGAATTCTGGCAGGCAGAGCAGTTCTTC.

This rearrangement joins TRBV6-5 to TRBJ1-4, with TRBD1 identical over 9 bases. The CDR3 runs to 14 residues. With 6 bases clipped from V and 5 bases from J, the junction kept 4 bases outside the gene matches. CDR1 is MNHEY, CDR2 SVGAGI, per germline. CDR3 sequence: CASRPGQGNEKLFF. DNA for the CDR3: TGTGCCAGCAGACCGGGACAGGGCAATGAAAAACTGTTTTTT.

Only a few counts were recorded for this clone. This sequence joins TRBV5-5 and TRBJ1-2; TRBD1 is a possible D gene (5 bases). The CDR3 spans 15 residues. V gave up 1 base and J gave up 4 bases, with 14 bases separating them. CDR1 SGHKS and CDR2 YYEKEE come from the germline V gene (reference sequence). CDR3 DNA: TGTGCCAGCAGCTTGAGTTTCGACAGTCGCTATGGCTACACCTTC. The encoded protein is CASSLSFDSRYGYTF. Full variable domain (missing parts from reference TRBV5-5 and TRBJ1-2): DAGVTQSPTHLIKTRGQQVTLRCSPISGHKSVSWYQQVLGQGPQFIFQYYEKEERGRGNFPDRFSARQFPNYSSELNVNALLLGDSALYLCASSLSFDSRYGYTFGSGTRLTVV.

This clone was found once. The chain joins TRBV7-2 to TRBJ2-7, with TRBD2 matching 7 bases. Germline CDR1 SGHTA, CDR2 FQGNSA. The CDR3 sequence is 14 residues long. V was pared by 2 bases and J by 5 bases, with 6 bases of the junction left unmatched. The CDR3 nucleotides are TGTGCCAGCAGCTTAATCGGGAGGTCCCACGAGCAGTACTTC. Its translation: CASSLIGRSHEQYF.

This clone is a singleton in its sample. The chain carries TRBV2 and TRBJ1-1; 7 bases agree with TRBD1. Germline assignment: CDR1 SNHLY and CDR2 FYNNEI. V lost 0 bases, J lost 8 bases, and 3 bases stayed unmatched. This CDR3 spans 13 amino acids. This CDR3 is CASSEAEGAEAFF. The DNA of the CDR3 is TGTGCCAGCAGTGAAGCGGAGGGGGCAGAAGCTTTCTTT.

In regard to this clone: Other nucleotide sequences from this sample produce the same CDR3. The chain joins TRBV6-5 to TRBJ2-2; D may be TRBD2 (6 bases). This CDR3 has 16 amino acids. Germline V lookup: CDR1 MNHEY, CDR2 SVGAGI. V gave up 0 bases and J gave up 1 base, with 9 bases separating them. The CDR3 spells CASSYSAGRNTGELFF. In DNA, the CDR3 is TGTGCCAGCAGTTACTCCGCGGGGCGGAACACCGGGGAGCTGTTTTTT.

This sequence joins TRBV5-1 and TRBJ1-4, with D perhaps TRBD1 (5 bases). Germline CDR1 SGHRS, CDR2 YFSETQ. V was pared by 0 bases and J by 7 bases, with 10 bases between. The CDR3 spans 14 residues. Here the CDR3 reads CASSLGRVGEKLFF. CDR3 in DNA: TGCGCCAGCAGCTTGGGCAGGGTCGGTGAAAAACTGTTTTTT.

This chain uses TRBV18 with TRBJ1-2; the D is unclear. The CDR3 sequence is 14 residues long. With 7 bases removed from V and 5 bases from J, the gap between germline ends came to 17 bases. From germline, CDR1 is KGHSH and CDR2 LQKENI. The CDR3 DNA sequence: TGTGCCAGCTATCCCGGTTCCGGGATATATGGCTACACCTTC. Encoded protein: CASYPGSGIYGYTF.